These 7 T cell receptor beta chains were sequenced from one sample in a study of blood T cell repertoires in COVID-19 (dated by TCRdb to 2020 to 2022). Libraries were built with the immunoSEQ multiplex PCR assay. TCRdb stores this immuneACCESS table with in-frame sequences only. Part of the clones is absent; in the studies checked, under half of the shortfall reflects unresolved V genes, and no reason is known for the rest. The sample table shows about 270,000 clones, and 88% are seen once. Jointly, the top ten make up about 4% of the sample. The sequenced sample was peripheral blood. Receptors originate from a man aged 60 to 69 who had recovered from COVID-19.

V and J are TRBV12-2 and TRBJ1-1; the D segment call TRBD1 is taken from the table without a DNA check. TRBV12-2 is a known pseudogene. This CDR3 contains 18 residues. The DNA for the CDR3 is TGTGCAAGTCGCTTAGCCATCGCACCCGGGACACGGAACACTGAAGCTTTCTTT. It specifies CASRLAIAPGTRNTEAFF.

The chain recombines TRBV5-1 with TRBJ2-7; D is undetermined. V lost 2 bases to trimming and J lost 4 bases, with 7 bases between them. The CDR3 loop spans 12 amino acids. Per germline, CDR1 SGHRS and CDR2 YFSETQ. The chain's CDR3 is CASSFGQYEQYF. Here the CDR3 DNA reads TGCGCCAGCAGCTTTGGGCAGTACGAGCAGTACTTC. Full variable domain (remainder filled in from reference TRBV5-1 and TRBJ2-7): KAGVTQTPRYLIKTRGQQVTLSCSPISGHRSVSWYQQTPGQGLQFLFEYFSETQRNKGNFPGRFSGRQFSNSRSEMNVSTLELGDSALYLCASSFGQYEQYFGPGTRLTVT.

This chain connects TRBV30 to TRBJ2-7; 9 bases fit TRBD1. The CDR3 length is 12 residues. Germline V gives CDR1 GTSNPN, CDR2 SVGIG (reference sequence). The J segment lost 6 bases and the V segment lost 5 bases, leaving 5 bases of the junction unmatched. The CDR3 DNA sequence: TGTGCCTGGGGACAGGGGATGAGCGAGCAGTACTTC. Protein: CAWGQGMSEQYF.

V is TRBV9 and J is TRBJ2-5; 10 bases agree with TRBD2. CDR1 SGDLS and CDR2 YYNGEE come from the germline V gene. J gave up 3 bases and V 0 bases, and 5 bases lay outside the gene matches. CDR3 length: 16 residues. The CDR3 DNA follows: TGTGCCAGCAGCGTAGGTCCTAGCGGGGGCGAAGAGACCCAGTACTTC. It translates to CASSVGPSGGEETQYF.

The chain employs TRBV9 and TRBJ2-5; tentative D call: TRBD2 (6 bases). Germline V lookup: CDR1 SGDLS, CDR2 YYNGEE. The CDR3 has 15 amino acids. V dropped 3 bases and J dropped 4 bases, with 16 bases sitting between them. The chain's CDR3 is CASSGLPLGGETQYF. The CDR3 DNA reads TGTGCCAGCAGCGGACTCCCCTTGGGGGGAGAGACCCAGTACTTC.

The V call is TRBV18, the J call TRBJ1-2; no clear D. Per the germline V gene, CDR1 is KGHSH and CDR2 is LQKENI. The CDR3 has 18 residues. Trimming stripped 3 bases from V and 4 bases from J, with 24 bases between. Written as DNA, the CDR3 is TGTGCCAGCTCACCGAGCGGCGAGGAAAGGGCGAGTAGCTATGGCTACACCTTC. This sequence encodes CASSPSGEERASSYGYTF.

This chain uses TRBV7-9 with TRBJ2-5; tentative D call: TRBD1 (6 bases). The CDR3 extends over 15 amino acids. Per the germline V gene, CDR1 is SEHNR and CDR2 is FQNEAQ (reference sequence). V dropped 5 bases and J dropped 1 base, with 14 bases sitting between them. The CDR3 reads CASSLKTGTQETQYF. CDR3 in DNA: TGTGCCAGCAGCCTGAAGACAGGAACCCAAGAGACCCAGTACTTC.